What follows is one T cell receptor (beta chain) and its context. Its specificity is unknown. This CDR3 has 13 residues. The germline V and J ends were trimmed by 3 bases and 9 bases, with 14 bases remaining between them. This table comes from immunoSEQ multiplex PCR, and its TCRdb copy is limited to in-frame clones, with some not included. The top ten hold approximately 15% of the sample, which has about 85,000 clones, approximately 88% seen once. This sample stems from a study of T cell responses to AZD1222 COVID-19 vaccine. The wider study: Some second doses came at about 4 weeks and others at about 12 weeks; these were pooled.

Findings of the study overall: The repertoires were collected only after the peak T cell response. White British ancestry dominated among donors, who included more females, and clonal diversity was possibly underestimated. Nearly half of the spike-specific TCRs reportedly recognize variant regions that carry no mutations.

The receptor comes from an adult in good health. The V and J genes are TRBV12-3 or TRBV12-4 and TRBJ1-1, with D maybe TRBD1 (5 bases). The starting material was peripheral blood, obtained on day 0 of AZD1222 vaccination. CDR3 bases: TGTGCCAGCAGTTTTTCCAGGGTGAGGAAAGCTTTCTTT. Translating it yields CASSFSRVRKAFF.